Listed below are T cell receptor beta chains from one sample, sequenced in a study of T cells in tumors after PD-1 blockade. Using immunoSEQ multiplex PCR, the repertoire was profiled, and TCRdb retains in-frame clones only, with some absent. The sample gives over 30,000 clones, 78% of which show up once; over 30% is in the top ten. The source was PBMCs, collected before anti-PD-1 treatment. These TCRs come from a human donor with basal cell carcinoma. CDR3s include the opening cysteine and the closing phenylalanine or tryptophan. D genes are given only for firm matches. The size field is filled for only some rows; it gives once, few, many or a size class.

TRBV19	TRBJ2-3	-	-	TGTGCCAGTAGGGGGCACACCCCGAGCACAGATACGCAGTATTTT	CASRGHTPSTDTQYF
TRBV6-5	TRBJ2-3	-	-	TGTGCCAGCAGGCCCACAGGGTCCACAGATACGCAGTATTTT	CASRPTGSTDTQYF
TRBV6-1	TRBJ1-4	-	-	TGTGCCAGCAGTGAAAACGGTGGGAGAACTAATGAAAAACTGTTTTTT	CASSENGGRTNEKLFF
TRBV10-3	TRBJ1-1	-	-	TGTGCCATCAACCGGGACCGTCCAGGCGTGTACACTGAAGCTTTCTTT	CAINRDRPGVYTEAFF
TRBV12-3/TRBV12-4	TRBJ2-1	-	-	TGTGCCAGCAGTTTGGAAAATGAGCAGTTCTTC	CASSLENEQFF
TRBV3-1/TRBV3-2	TRBJ1-5	-	-	TGTGCCAGCAGCCAAGACGCCACAGGCCATCAGCCCCAGCATTTT	CASSQDATGHQPQHF
TRBV2	TRBJ2-2	-	-	TGTGCCAGCAGTATGGGCAGGGTTACCGGGGAGCTGTTTTTT	CASSMGRVTGELFF
TRBV5-6	TRBJ1-2	-	-	TGTGCCAGCAGCTTTCAGGGATCCTATGGCTACACCTTC	CASSFQGSYGYTF
TRBV10-3	TRBJ1-2	-	-	TGTGCCATCAGGGTAGGGAGCCAAAACCTGTATGGCTACACCTTC	CAIRVGSQNLYGYTF
TRBV19	TRBJ1-1	-	-	TGTGCCAGTAGTATTCAGGACCGAAACACTGAAGCTTTCTTT	CASSIQDRNTEAFF
TRBV7-6	TRBJ2-3	TRBD2	-	TGTGCCAGCAGCTTTGCTTTGGGGGGGTCAGATACGCAGTATTTT	CASSFALGGSDTQYF
TRBV6-2/TRBV6-3	TRBJ2-7	TRBD2	-	TGTGCCAGCAGTCGGGCGGGACTACTTACCTACGAGCAGTACTTC	CASSRAGLLTYEQYF
TRBV9	TRBJ2-3	TRBD2	once	TGTGCCAGCAGCGTAGTAGGCCGGGGGGAGGATACGCAGTATTTT	CASSVVGRGEDTQYF
TRBV5-5	TRBJ1-1	-	-	TGTGCCAGCAGCTCTTTAGGATACACTGAAGCTTTCTTT	CASSSLGYTEAFF
TRBV7-9	TRBJ2-1	-	-	TGTGCCAGCAGCTTAGTTGTAGGGCCCTACAATGAGCAGTTCTTC	CASSLVVGPYNEQFF
TRBV5-1	TRBJ2-1	TRBD2	few	TGCGCCAGCAGTCCCGATAGCGGGGGGGAAAACAATGAGCAGTTCTTC	CASSPDSGGENNEQFF
TRBV6-2/TRBV6-3	TRBJ2-7	-	-	TGTGCCAGCAGTTACGGGGCAGGAACCTACGAGCAGTACTTC	CASSYGAGTYEQYF
TRBV7-6	TRBJ2-7	TRBD2	-	TGTGCCAGCAGCTTACCGGGAGGGCGGAACGAGCAGTACTTC	CASSLPGGRNEQYF
TRBV9	TRBJ1-1	-	-	TGTGCCAGCAGCCCCCAGTCCGTGAACACTGAAGCTTTCTTT	CASSPQSVNTEAFF
TRBV11-3	TRBJ2-1	TRBD2	-	TGTGCCAGCAGCTTAAAAATGCGGGGGGGCGGTAATGAGCAGTTCTTC	CASSLKMRGGGNEQFF
TRBV7-9	TRBJ2-5	-	-	TGTGCCAGCAGCTTAGCGGGAGGAGGGGAGACCCAGTACTTC	CASSLAGGGETQYF
TRBV7-2	TRBJ1-4	-	-	TGTGCCAGCAGCCTCCGGACCGCGACAACTAATGAAAAACTGTTTTTT	CASSLRTATTNEKLFF
TRBV2	TRBJ2-2	TRBD2	-	TGTGCCAGCAGACTAGCGGGCAACACCGGGGAGCTGTTTTTT	CASRLAGNTGELFF
TRBV3-1/TRBV3-2	TRBJ1-1	TRBD1	-	TGTGCCAGCAGCCTGCCGGGACAGGGGGCGGCGAACACTGAAGCTTTCTTT	CASSLPGQGAANTEAFF
TRBV7-8	TRBJ2-5	TRBD2	-	TGTGCCAGCAGCCCCGGACTAGCGGAAGAGACCCAGTACTTC	CASSPGLAEETQYF
TRBV7-2	TRBJ2-1	TRBD2	-	TGTGCCAGCAGCTTAGCGCTCGCTAGCGGGACACCCCAGTTCTTC	CASSLALASGTPQFF
TRBV10-3	TRBJ2-3	-	-	TGTGCCATCAGTGAGTCGATTAGGGGGGTCGTTTCAGATACGCAGTATTTT	CAISESIRGVVSDTQYF
TRBV23-1	TRBJ1-1	-	few	TGCGCCAGCAGTCAAAAAACTACTGGCACTGAAGCTTTCTTT	CASSQKTTGTEAFF
TRBV10-3	TRBJ2-2	-	-	TGTGCCATCAGCAAGGGGGGTAACACCGGGGAGCTGTTTTTT	CAISKGGNTGELFF
TRBV19	TRBJ2-1	-	-	TGTGCCAGTAGTATAAAGGAGGGATCCTACAATGAGCAGTTCTTC	CASSIKEGSYNEQFF
TRBV7-2	TRBJ2-1	-	once	TGTGCCAGCAGCTTCATAATCCCGGGGGAGCAGTTCTTC	CASSFIIPGEQFF
TRBV14	TRBJ1-2	-	-	TGTGCCAGCAGCCTCGACAGAGGCCATGGCTACACCTTC	CASSLDRGHGYTF